The 2 T cell receptor beta chains below all came from one sample that was sequenced in a study of shared clonotypes between healthy human individuals (dated by TCRdb to 2020 to 2022). The library was prepared using the immunoSEQ multiplex PCR assay. What TCRdb holds here is the immuneACCESS table cut down to in-frame rearrangements. Part of the clones is not present; checked against another copy, under half of the missing clones reflect an unresolved V gene, and the others are unexplained. Within this sample are approximately 1.1 million clones, with more than 75% of them counted one time only. 0.4% to 0.55% of the sample comes from the top ten. Sequenced material: memory CD4+ T cells from PBMCs. The sample's cell subset or site label, decoded: CD45RA-negative fraction. The receptor set was obtained from a man aged 18 to 29 in good health. Some clones in this sample may be carry-over from other donors' samples.

The chain has TRBV6-1 and TRBJ1-2; perhaps TRBD1 as D (5 bases). The CDR3 is made up of 14 amino acids. The germline CDR1 and CDR2 sequences are MNHNS and SASEGT. V lost 6 bases and J 9 bases, leaving 20 bases between the germline ends. The CDR3 sequence is CASSAGPLGASYTF. In DNA, the CDR3 is TGTGCCAGCAGCGCGGGACCCCTAGGAGCGAGCTACACCTTC.

V and J are TRBV7-2 and TRBJ2-1; D is tentatively TRBD1 or TRBD2 (5 bases each). V lost 2 bases to trimming and J lost 7 bases, with 9 bases between them. The CDR3 sequence is 13 residues long. Per the germline V gene, CDR1 is SGHTA and CDR2 is FQGNSA. The CDR3 spells CASSLFGGNEQFF. For the CDR3, the DNA is TGTGCCAGCAGCTTATTTGGGGGAAATGAGCAGTTCTTC.